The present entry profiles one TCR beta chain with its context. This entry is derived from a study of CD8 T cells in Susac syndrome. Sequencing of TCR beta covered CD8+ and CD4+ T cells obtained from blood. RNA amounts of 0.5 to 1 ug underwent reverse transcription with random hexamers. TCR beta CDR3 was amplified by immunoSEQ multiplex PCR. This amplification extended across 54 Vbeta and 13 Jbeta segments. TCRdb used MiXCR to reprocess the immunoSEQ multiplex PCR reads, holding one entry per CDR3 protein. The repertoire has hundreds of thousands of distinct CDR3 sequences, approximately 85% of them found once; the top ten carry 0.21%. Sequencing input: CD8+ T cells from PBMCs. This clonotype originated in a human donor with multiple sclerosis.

The CDR3 sequence: CASSWTVYNEQFF. CDR3 bases: TGTGCCAGCAGTTGGACCGTCTACAATGAGCAGTTCTTC. The chain recombines TRBV28 with TRBJ2-1; D is uncertain. CDR3 length equals 13 residues. Germline CDR1 reads MDHEN; CDR2 reads SYDVKM. Trimming cost V 4 bases and J 3 bases, with 7 bases left between them.